These 20 T cell receptor beta chains originate from one sample sequenced in a study of shared clonotypes between healthy human individuals. The repertoire was sequenced with immunoSEQ multiplex PCR; TCRdb's copy has only in-frame clones and lacks some. The data hold about 1.1 million clones, with 70% to 80% observed a single time. Sequenced input: memory CD4+ T cells from PBMCs. Subset: CD45RA-negative fraction. The receptors stem from a man aged 18 to 29 in good health. Some clones in this sample may be carry-over from other donors' samples.

The V and J genes are TRBV7-9 and TRBJ2-7; TRBD2 is a possible D gene (6 bases). The CDR3 extends over 14 amino acids. V lost 4 bases, J lost 0 bases, and 10 bases lay in between. Germline CDR1 and CDR2: SEHNR and FQNEAQ (reference sequence). The CDR3 DNA follows: TGTGCCAGCAGCTATAGCGGAACCTCCTACGAGCAGTACTTC. Translating it yields CASSYSGTSYEQYF.

This sequence joins TRBV11-2 and TRBJ2-1; the match to TRBD2 covers 7 bases. After removal of 4 bases from V and 2 bases from J, the junction contained 8 bases not matched to a gene. From germline, CDR1 is SGHAT and CDR2 FQNNGV. The CDR3 sequence is 16 residues long. In DNA, the CDR3 is TGTGCCAGCAGCTCTCAAGCGGGATTTGCCTACAATGAGCAGTTCTTC. It encodes CASSSQAGFAYNEQFF.

J is TRBJ2-7 and V is TRBV19; D might be TRBD1 (6 bases). The germline V gene has CDR1 LNHDA and CDR2 SQIVND (reference sequence). The CDR3 spans 15 residues. The germline V and J ends were trimmed by 5 bases and 3 bases, with 17 bases remaining between them. CDR3 in DNA: TGTGCCAGTAGTCAGAACCATGGACAGTTCTACGAGCAGTACTTC. It is translated as CASSQNHGQFYEQYF. Looking up the rest from reference TRBV19 and TRBJ2-7 gives the full variable domain: DGGITQSPKYLFRKEGQNVTLSCEQNLNHDAMYWYRQDPGQGLRLIYYSQIVNDFQKGDIAEGYSVSREKKESFPLTVTSAQKNPTAFYLCASSQNHGQFYEQYFGPGTRLTVT.

The chain links TRBV6-6 to TRBJ2-5, with 11 bases matching TRBD2. Germline V gene data show CDR1 as MNHNY and CDR2 as SVGAGI (reference sequence). CDR3 length: 15 residues. V dropped 6 bases and J dropped 5; count of bases not matched to a gene: 8. The CDR3 DNA reads as TGTGCCAGCAGGGATAGCGGGAGGGGCAGGGAGACCCAGTACTTC. Residues: CASRDSGRGRETQYF.

The V and J genes are TRBV5-5 and TRBJ1-2; possibly TRBD1 for D (5 bases). The CDR3 runs to 15 residues. Looked up from germline, CDR1 is SGHKS and CDR2 is YYEKEE (reference sequence). The germline V and J ends were trimmed by 2 bases and 4 bases, with 15 bases remaining between them. For the CDR3, the DNA is TGTGCCAGCAGCTTTTCGGGGGACGCTTTCTATGGCTACACCTTC. It yields the protein CASSFSGDAFYGYTF.

In its sample, this clone was seen once. The chain recombines TRBV27 with TRBJ2-2; 10 bases are shared with TRBD2. The junction had 4 bases not matched to a gene; V was cut back by 3 bases and J by 0 bases. The CDR3 runs to 17 residues. Germline CDR1 reads MNHEY; CDR2 reads SMNVEV (reference sequence). The CDR3 loop is CASSFIAGGTNTGELFF. CDR3 nucleotide sequence: TGTGCCAGCAGTTTCATAGCGGGAGGCACGAACACCGGGGAGCTGTTTTTT.

This clone came up once. The rearrangement uses TRBV28 and TRBJ2-1, with TRBD2 as a possible D gene (5 bases). The CDR3 has 13 amino acids. Germline values: CDR1 MDHEN, CDR2 SYDVKM. With 7 bases removed from V and 8 bases from J, the gap between germline ends came to 15 bases. The CDR3 DNA follows: TGTGCCAGCACAGGTGGGAGCAGCGATGAGCAGTTCTTC. It codes for CASTGGSSDEQFF.

This clone appeared once. The chain recombines TRBV2 with TRBJ2-2; D possibly uses TRBD1 or TRBD2 (6 bases each). The CDR3 covers 15 residues. The ends were cut back, 7 bases at V and 5 bases at J, with 17 bases in the middle. Germline values: CDR1 SNHLY, CDR2 FYNNEI. The DNA for the CDR3 is TGTGCCAGCAAAAGTGGGCAGGGGAGGACCGGGGAGCTGTTTTTT. Translating gives CASKSGQGRTGELFF.

The chain is built from TRBV28 and TRBJ2-4; D perhaps matches TRBD1 (6 bases). Germline CDR1 reads MDHEN; CDR2 reads SYDVKM. There are 16 residues in the CDR3. The V and J ends lost 3 bases and 2 bases respectively, with 14 bases between them. The CDR3 nucleotides read TGTGCCAGCAGTTTTGGGACCAGGGGAACCAAAAACATTCAGTACTTC. Residues: CASSFGTRGTKNIQYF.

This chain connects TRBV4-3 to TRBJ1-1, with no clear D. Trimming pared 2 bases from V and 4 bases from J, leaving 11 bases between. The germline gives CDR1 LGHNA, CDR2 YSLEER. This CDR3 contains 14 residues. CDR3 loop: CASSQLGRGTEAFF. The DNA of the CDR3 is TGCGCCAGCAGCCAATTGGGTCGAGGCACTGAAGCTTTCTTT.

The CDR3 DNA is TGTGCCAGCAGGTGGACCTTGGGTAATGAAAAACTGTTTTTT. This gives the protein CASRWTLGNEKLFF. The chain carries TRBV13 and TRBJ1-4; D remains unclear. V was cut by 6 bases and J by 4 bases, with 12 bases left in between. Germline V CDR1 and CDR2: PRHDT, FYEKMQ (reference sequence). The CDR3 is made up of 14 amino acids.

The J gene is TRBJ2-7, the V gene TRBV9; 10 nucleotides line up with TRBD1. With V trimmed by 4 bases and J by 3 bases, 7 bases remained unmatched. The CDR3 has 15 residues. Per germline, CDR1 SGDLS and CDR2 YYNGEE. CDR3 region: CASSPRQGAIYEQYF. CDR3 nucleotides: TGTGCCAGCAGCCCCCGACAGGGGGCTATCTACGAGCAGTACTTC.

This clone was detected only once. This chain connects TRBV2 to TRBJ1-1; D unclear. Germline CDR1 is SNHLY and CDR2 is FYNNEI. V lost 6 bases and J 7 bases, leaving 12 bases between the germline ends. The CDR3 extends over 12 amino acids. CDR3 residues: CASRPDGDEAFF. The CDR3 DNA follows: TGTGCCAGCAGACCGGACGGTGATGAAGCTTTCTTT. Variable domain in full (rest from reference TRBV2 and TRBJ1-1): EPEVTQTPSHQVTQMGQEVILRCVPISNHLYFYWYRQILGQKVEFLVSFYNNEISEKSEIFDDQFSVERPDGSNFTLKIRSTKLEDSAMYFCASRPDGDEAFFGQGTRLTVV.

V gene TRBV18 combines with J gene TRBJ2-7; TRBD1 or TRBD2 may be the D gene (6 bases each). V was clipped by 4 bases and J by 9 bases, with 16 bases between them. There are 13 residues in the CDR3. Germline values: CDR1 KGHSH, CDR2 LQKENI. The CDR3 spells CASSRNREVAQYF. The CDR3, as DNA: TGTGCCAGCTCACGGAACAGGGAGGTGGCGCAGTACTTC.

The genes are TRBV5-1 and TRBJ2-1; maybe TRBD1 (5 bases). Between the trimmed V and J ends, which lost 1 base and 8 bases, there was a span of 19 bases. Germline loops: CDR1 SGHRS, CDR2 YFSETQ. This CDR3 contains 16 residues. This chain's CDR3 is CASSLNAQPWGDEQFF. In DNA form, the CDR3 reads TGCGCCAGCAGCTTGAACGCGCAACCCTGGGGCGATGAGCAGTTCTTC.

Points on this clone: Different DNA sequences within this sample yield the same CDR3. This chain links TRBV5-6 with TRBJ2-7; tentatively, D is TRBD2 (5 bases). Germline CDR1 SGHDT, CDR2 YYEEEE. The germline V and J ends were trimmed by 0 bases and 3 bases, with 7 bases remaining between them. The CDR3 is made up of 13 amino acids. CDR3 sequence reads: CASSLAGSYEQYF. The CDR3 coding sequence is TGTGCCAGCAGCTTGGCGGGAAGCTACGAGCAGTACTTC.

The chain joins TRBV5-1 to TRBJ2-7; the match to TRBD1 covers 9 bases. V trimming: 2 bases; J trimming: 7 bases; junction bases outside the gene matches: 13. Per germline, CDR1 SGHRS and CDR2 YFSETQ. The CDR3 runs to 16 residues. The DNA of the CDR3 is TGCGCCAGCAGCTTCAACATACCGGGACAGGGTAAAGAGCAGTACTTC. Protein sequence: CASSFNIPGQGKEQYF.

The gene calls are TRBV30 and TRBJ1-1; no reliable D call. From germline, CDR1 is GTSNPN and CDR2 SVGIG (reference sequence). Trimming removed 3 bases from V and 1 base from J, with 18 bases in between. The CDR3 is 16 residues long. Here the CDR3 reads CAWSHQLRNWNTEAFF. The CDR3 DNA reads as TGTGCCTGGAGCCACCAACTCCGAAATTGGAACACTGAAGCTTTCTTT. The whole variable domain, filled in from reference TRBV30 and TRBJ1-1, reads SQTIHQWPATLVQPVGSPLSLECTVEGTSNPNLYWYRQAAGRGLQLLFYSVGIGQISSEVPQNLSASRPQDRQFILSSKKLLLSDSGFYLCAWSHQLRNWNTEAFFGQGTRLTVV.

The chain is built from TRBV28 and TRBJ2-7, with a possible D match to TRBD2 (5 bases). The CDR3 loop spans 12 amino acids. The V gene's germline CDR1 is MDHEN and CDR2 SYDVKM. V was cut by 9 bases and J by 3 bases, with 12 bases left in between. CDR3 amino acids: CASAGSRYEQYF. CDR3 coding DNA: TGTGCCAGTGCGGGTTCCCGCTACGAGCAGTACTTC. The entire variable domain, with the rest obtained from reference TRBV28 and TRBJ2-7, is as follows: DVKVTQSSRYLVKRTGEKVFLECVQDMDHENMFWYRQDPGLGLRLIYFSYDVKMKEKGDIPEGYSVSREKKERFSLILESASTNQTSMYLCASAGSRYEQYFGPGTRLTVT.

The chain employs TRBV30 and TRBJ2-7, with 9 nucleotides matching TRBD1. Germline values: CDR1 GTSNPN, CDR2 SVGIG (reference sequence). This CDR3 has 17 amino acids. The J segment lost 0 bases and the V segment lost 3 bases, leaving 12 bases of the junction unmatched. CDR3 sequence: CAWRAPLGTGPSYEQYF. CDR3 sequence (DNA): TGTGCCTGGAGAGCTCCGCTTGGGACAGGGCCCTCCTACGAGCAGTACTTC.